The sequence of this T cell receptor beta chain was determined in a study of cytomegalovirus exposure and HLA in healthy donors. Study findings and constraints: Listed as cytomegalovirus-associated were 164 TCR beta chains. Later analysis revealed greater clonal expansion in HLA-associated TCR beta chains than in equally common others. The authors considered a cluster of highly shared sequence variants likely to be a sequencing artifact.

It was with 60 Vbeta and 13 Jbeta primers that the PCR ran. Assay: immunoSEQ multiplex PCR; the TCRdb copy retains only in-frame clones and omits some. The repertoire holds about 150,000 clones, with approximately 80% as singletons. CDR1 and CDR2 (germline): MNHNY, SVGAGI (reference sequence). The V end was cut by 4 bases, the J end by 4 bases, with 3 bases between. The CDR3 is 11 residues long. Concerning this clone itself: Its antigen is as yet unknown. Other DNA sequences in the sample encode the same CDR3.

V and J are TRBV6-6 and TRBJ2-3, with D uncertain. The material sequenced was PBMCs. This receptor was identified in a man aged 25 to 40 in good health and CMV-seropositive. CDR3 DNA: TGTGCCAGCAGTTCTGCAGATACGCAGTATTTT. Amino acids: CASSSADTQYF.